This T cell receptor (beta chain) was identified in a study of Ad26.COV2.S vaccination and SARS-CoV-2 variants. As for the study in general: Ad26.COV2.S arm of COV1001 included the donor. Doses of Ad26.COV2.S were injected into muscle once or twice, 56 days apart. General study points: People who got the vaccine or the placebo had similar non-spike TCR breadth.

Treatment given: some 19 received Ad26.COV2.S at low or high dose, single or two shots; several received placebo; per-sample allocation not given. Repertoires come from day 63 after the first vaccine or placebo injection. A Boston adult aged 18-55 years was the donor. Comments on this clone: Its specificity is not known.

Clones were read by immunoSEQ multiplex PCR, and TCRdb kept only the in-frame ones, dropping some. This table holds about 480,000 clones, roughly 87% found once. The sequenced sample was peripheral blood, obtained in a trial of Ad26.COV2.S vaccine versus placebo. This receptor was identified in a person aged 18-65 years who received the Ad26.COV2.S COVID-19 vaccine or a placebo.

The CDR3 loop is CASSARLAGVLNEQFF. The CDR3 nucleotides read TGTGCCAGCAGCGCCCGTCTAGCGGGAGTTCTTAATGAGCAGTTCTTC. The rearrangement uses TRBV7-9 and TRBJ2-1; 10 bases are a match to TRBD2. The CDR3 length is 16 residues. Trimming took 5 bases from V and 7 from J; bases not matched to a gene: 11. Germline V gene data show CDR1 as SEHNR and CDR2 as FQNEAQ (reference sequence).